A selection of T cell receptor beta chains follows, all from one sample in a study of T cells after yellow fever vaccination. Each CDR3 protein is one row after TCRdb ran MiXCR on the 5' RACE reads. This table has about 240,000 distinct CDR3 sequences, less than 9% appearing once. Sequences were derived from CD4+ T cells sorted from PBMCs, sampled 15 days after the yellow fever booster vaccination. The receptors come from a man aged 25 to 40 who received the YFV17D yellow fever vaccine. Both conserved end residues are part of each CDR3. The D gene is left open where the match is weak. Size is omitted from some rows. Given values are once, few, many or a class for expanded clones.

j_call v_call clone_size d_call cdr3_nt cdr3_aa
TRBJ2-5 TRBV18 NA NA TGTGCCAGCTCACCACCCTCTGGTCTAGAGACCCAGTACTTC CASSPPSGLETQYF
TRBJ2-4 TRBV10-3 many NA TGTGCCACCGGGGGTCTAGCCAAAAACATTCAGTACTTC CATGGLAKNIQYF
TRBJ2-1 TRBV5-4 NA TRBD2 TGTGCCAGCAGTCTCTTAGGGGCTAGCGGTTACAATGAGCAGTTCTTC CASSLLGASGYNEQFF
TRBJ2-5 TRBV20-1 few NA TGCAGTGCTCTGGGGGCAGGGGTGTCAGTGACCCAGTACTTC CSALGAGVSVTQYF
TRBJ2-3 TRBV7-8 NA NA TGTGCCAGCAGCCCCCTAGGGAGCGTAACAGATACGCAGTATTTT CASSPLGSVTDTQYF
TRBJ2-1 TRBV5-1 NA NA TGCGCCAGCAGCTTGGCCGGGACGGATTACAATGAGCAGTTCTTC CASSLAGTDYNEQFF
TRBJ1-5 TRBV20-1 NA NA TGCAGTGCTATGGGAGGGAATCAGCCCCAGCATTTT CSAMGGNQPQHF
TRBJ2-3 TRBV20-1 few NA TGCAGTGCTAGACAAAGTGTGCACACAGATACGCAGTATTTT CSARQSVHTDTQYF
TRBJ2-5 TRBV5-1 NA TRBD2 TGCGCCAGCAGCTTGGCTCCCGTCGGGACTAGCGGTGGGGGGACCCAGTACTTC CASSLAPVGTSGGGTQYF
TRBJ2-4 TRBV29-1 NA TRBD2 TGCAGCGTTGGTTATACTAGCGGGATCACCAAAAACATTCAGTACTTC CSVGYTSGITKNIQYF
TRBJ1-1 TRBV25-1 many NA TGTGCCAGCGTAGGGGGTATAACTGAAGCTTTCTTT CASVGGITEAFF
TRBJ1-5 TRBV16 few NA TGTGCCAGCACCCCGGGGTTGAATCAGCCCCAGCATTTT CASTPGLNQPQHF
TRBJ2-7 TRBV7-8 NA TRBD1 TGTGCCAGCAGCTTAGCTACAACCGGGACAGGGTTCGAGCAGTACTTC CASSLATTGTGFEQYF
TRBJ2-3 TRBV7-9 many NA TGTGCCAGCAGCTTAAATCGCGAAGTGGTTACGCAGTATTTT CASSLNREVVTQYF
TRBJ2-1 TRBV24-1 many TRBD2 TGTGCCACCAGTGGAAGCGGGAGGGCCATTGAGCAGTTCTTC CATSGSGRAIEQFF
TRBJ2-1 TRBV30 few NA TGTGCCTGGAGTGTAAGTAAGAACTACAATGAGCAGTTCTTC CAWSVSKNYNEQFF
TRBJ2-3 TRBV4-3 few NA TGCGCCAGCAGCCAACAAGATACGGGTGGAACTAGTGCTGCAGATACGCAGTATTTT CASSQQDTGGTSAADTQYF
TRBJ2-3 TRBV5-5 NA NA TGTGCCAGCAGCCCCGGGCTCCGCCGAGATACGCAGTATTTT CASSPGLRRDTQYF
TRBJ2-4 TRBV5-6 few NA TGTGCCAGCAGCTTGGAAGGTAGCTCAAACATTCAGTACTTC CASSLEGSSNIQYF
TRBJ2-1 TRBV5-1 once NA TGCGCCAGCAGCCCTACTATTACGTCGGACTACAATGAGCAGTTCTTC CASSPTITSDYNEQFF
TRBJ1-1 TRBV20-1 NA TRBD1 TGCAGTGCCCACAGGGGGGGACAAGCTTTCTTT CSAHRGGQAFF
TRBJ2-1 TRBV7-2 NA NA TGTGCCAGCAGCTTAATGCCCACGGGGGCGGCCTTC CASSLMPTGAAF
TRBJ2-1 TRBV2 many NA TGTGCCAGCACAAGGACAGCCTCCTCCTACAATGAGCAGTTCTTC CASTRTASSYNEQFF
TRBJ1-4 TRBV20-1 NA NA TGCAGTGCTAGACTGGACCCCAGGGGACTCTGGTCTAATAAAAAACTGTTTTTT CSARLDPRGLWSNKKLFF
TRBJ2-1 TRBV20-1 NA NA TGCAGTGCTAGACTAGCAGGGCGGCATGAGCAGTTCTTC CSARLAGRHEQFF
TRBJ2-5 TRBV30 few TRBD1 TGTGCCTGGACCCCCCTGGGGACAGGGGGCCGGGAGACCCAGTACTTC CAWTPLGTGGRETQYF
TRBJ2-1 TRBV20-1 NA TRBD2 TGCAGTGCTAGTCCCCGGGGGACTAGCGGGAGTGGATACAATGAGCAGTTCTTC CSASPRGTSGSGYNEQFF
TRBJ2-7 TRBV20-1 few TRBD1 TGCAGTGCTAGACAACAGGGGGCCCCCGGCGAGCAGTACTTC CSARQQGAPGEQYF
TRBJ1-3 TRBV7-2 few NA TGTGCCAGCAGCCCGCAGACTTCTGGAAACACCATATATTTT CASSPQTSGNTIYF
TRBJ2-7 TRBV19 few TRBD2 TGTGCCAGTAGTATGAGCGGGAGTATCGAGCAGTACTTC CASSMSGSIEQYF
TRBJ2-5 TRBV29-1 few NA TGCAGCGTTCCCGGTTTCCCCCAAGAGACCCAGTACTTC CSVPGFPQETQYF
TRBJ2-3 TRBV11-2 few TRBD2 TGTGCCAGCGGGCGGAGCGGGAGTGTCAGCACAGATACGCAGTATTTT CASGRSGSVSTDTQYF
TRBJ2-4 TRBV6-5 few NA TGTGCCAGCAGTTCAGCCGGGATAGGGGGGGACATTCAGTACTTC CASSSAGIGGDIQYF
TRBJ2-5 TRBV5-5 few TRBD1 TGTGCCAGCAGCCTTCTAGGGGGCCACCCTCAAGAGACCCAGTACTTC CASSLLGGHPQETQYF
TRBJ1-2 TRBV29-1 NA TRBD1 TGCAGCGCCCAGAGGACAGGGGGCTTAGGAGGCTACACCTTC CSAQRTGGLGGYTF
TRBJ1-6 TRBV20-1 few NA TGCAGTGCTAGGGTCCGGAATTCACCCCTCCACTTT CSARVRNSPLHF
TRBJ2-3 TRBV4-3 few NA TGCGCCAGCAGCCAAAGGTTAGACTTCACAGATACGCAGTATTTT CASSQRLDFTDTQYF
TRBJ1-1 TRBV7-2 NA TRBD1 TGTGCCAGCAGCTTTCGACAGGGGGGGACTGAAGCTTTCTTT CASSFRQGGTEAFF
TRBJ1-2 TRBV29-1 many NA TGCAGCGTTGACAGGATTCGGAACTATGGCTACACCTTC CSVDRIRNYGYTF
TRBJ1-5 TRBV10-3 few NA TGTGCCATCAGCCTAGGACAGTATAATCAGCCCCAGCATTTT CAISLGQYNQPQHF
TRBJ1-5 TRBV5-4 few TRBD1 TGTGCCAGCCGTGGACAGGGGGCACCGTATAGCAATCAGCCCCAGCATTTT CASRGQGAPYSNQPQHF
TRBJ1-1 TRBV6-6 few NA TGTGCCAGCACCTTGACACGTGAAGCTTTCTTT CASTLTREAFF
TRBJ2-7 TRBV28 many NA TGTGCCAGTTGGACAGACCACTCCTACGAGCAGTACTTC CASWTDHSYEQYF